These T cell receptor beta chains were read from a single sample in a study of shared clonotypes between healthy human individuals. The assay was immunoSEQ multiplex PCR, and TCRdb's table has in-frame clones only and misses some. Among some 1.5 million clones listed, 95% to 99% were seen once. The sequenced sample consisted of naive CD4+ T cells sorted from blood. These receptors all come from a man aged 25 to 45 in good health. CDR3s include the opening cysteine and the closing phenylalanine or tryptophan. Each record gives: clone size, J gene, V gene, D gene, CDR3 protein, CDR3 DNA. The D gene is left open where the match is weak. Size values are once, few and many counts, or a class for expanded clones, and some rows have none.

size: NA; J: TRBJ2-3; V: TRBV5-4; D: TRBD2; CDR3: CASSPQTSADTQYF; DNA: TGTGCCAGCAGCCCGCAGACTAGCGCAGATACGCAGTATTTT
size: NA; J: TRBJ2-2; V: TRBV28; D: TRBD2; CDR3: CASTTTSVVGELFF; DNA: TGTGCCAGCACCACGACTAGCGTGGTCGGGGAGCTGTTTTTT
size: NA; J: TRBJ2-3; V: TRBV7-9; D: TRBD1; CDR3: CASSLRQGGGTDTQYF; DNA: TGTGCCAGCAGCCTACGACAGGGGGGGGGTACAGATACGCAGTATTTT
size: NA; J: TRBJ2-7; V: TRBV27; D: TRBD1; CDR3: CASSSRIGQGEPYEQYF; DNA: TGTGCCAGCAGTTCAAGAATTGGACAGGGTGAACCCTACGAGCAGTACTTC
size: NA; J: TRBJ1-2; V: TRBV5-6; D: NA; CDR3: CASSLDGYGYTF; DNA: TGTGCCAGCAGCTTGGACGGCTATGGCTACACCTTC
size: once; J: TRBJ2-2; V: TRBV5-1; D: NA; CDR3: CASSLGPGSAGELFF; DNA: TGCGCCAGCAGCTTGGGGCCGGGATCCGCCGGGGAGCTGTTTTTT
size: NA; J: TRBJ2-2; V: TRBV7-9; D: TRBD2; CDR3: CASSFQLAGGTGELFF; DNA: TGTGCCAGCAGCTTTCAACTAGCGGGAGGGACCGGGGAGCTGTTTTTT
size: NA; J: TRBJ2-7; V: TRBV27; D: NA; CDR3: CASSLRGLRSYEQYF; DNA: TGTGCCAGCAGTTTAAGGGGCCTCCGATCCTACGAGCAGTACTTC
size: NA; J: TRBJ1-5; V: TRBV6-5; D: NA; CDR3: CASSHQGSNQPQHF; DNA: TGTGCCAGCAGTCATCAGGGAAGCAATCAGCCCCAGCATTTT
size: NA; J: TRBJ2-1; V: TRBV15; D: NA; CDR3: CATSREFGSLNEQFF; DNA: TGTGCCACCAGCAGAGAATTTGGGAGTTTGAATGAGCAGTTCTTC
size: NA; J: TRBJ2-3; V: TRBV10-2; D: NA; CDR3: CASSDSTDTQYF; DNA: TGCGCCAGCAGTGACTCGACAGATACGCAGTATTTT
size: NA; J: TRBJ2-7; V: TRBV11-2; D: NA; CDR3: CASSSGASATLEEQYF; DNA: TGTGCCAGCAGCTCGGGGGCCAGCGCGACCTTGGAGGAGCAGTACTTC
size: NA; J: TRBJ1-2; V: TRBV4-1; D: NA; CDR3: CASSPFGVGGYTF; DNA: TGCGCCAGCAGCCCATTTGGGGTCGGTGGCTACACCTTC
size: NA; J: TRBJ2-7; V: TRBV2; D: NA; CDR3: CASSWDNSIVEQYF; DNA: TGTGCCAGCAGCTGGGACAATTCTATCGTCGAGCAGTACTTC
size: NA; J: TRBJ2-5; V: TRBV7-2; D: NA; CDR3: CASSFWLGSETQYF; DNA: TGTGCCAGCAGCTTTTGGTTAGGCTCGGAGACCCAGTACTTC
size: NA; J: TRBJ2-1; V: TRBV6-6; D: TRBD1; CDR3: CARGGYNNEQFF; DNA: TGTGCCAGAGGGGGCTATAACAATGAGCAGTTCTTC
size: NA; J: TRBJ2-1; V: TRBV18; D: TRBD2; CDR3: CASSPPGTSTNEQFF; DNA: TGTGCCAGCTCACCACCCGGGACTAGTACCAATGAGCAGTTCTTC
size: NA; J: TRBJ1-1; V: TRBV27; D: NA; CDR3: CASSSIGTEAFF; DNA: TGTGCCAGCAGTTCGATTGGGACCGAAGCTTTCTTT
size: NA; J: TRBJ2-7; V: TRBV5-6; D: NA; CDR3: CASSFDSYEQYF; DNA: TGTGCCAGCAGCTTTGATAGCTACGAGCAGTACTTC
size: NA; J: TRBJ2-7; V: TRBV7-2; D: TRBD1; CDR3: CASSKDRGRVEQYF; DNA: TGTGCCAGCAGCAAGGACAGGGGGCGAGTCGAGCAGTACTTC
size: NA; J: TRBJ1-2; V: TRBV11-2; D: NA; CDR3: CASRSVRRFGGYTF; DNA: TGTGCCAGCAGGAGTGTTCGGCGATTTGGTGGCTACACCTTC
size: once; J: TRBJ2-7; V: TRBV18; D: NA; CDR3: CASSPGRGYEQYF; DNA: TGTGCCAGCTCACCCGGGCGGGGTTACGAGCAGTACTTC
size: NA; J: TRBJ2-1; V: TRBV19; D: NA; CDR3: CASSTRGAGVGNEQFF; DNA: TGTGCCAGTAGTACCCGGGGGGCAGGGGTTGGCAATGAGCAGTTCTTC
size: NA; J: TRBJ2-1; V: TRBV4-1; D: TRBD2; CDR3: CASSQDPGLAGVEQFF; DNA: TGCGCCAGCAGCCAAGATCCGGGACTAGCGGGAGTTGAGCAGTTCTTC
size: NA; J: TRBJ2-1; V: TRBV27; D: NA; CDR3: CASTVAGHYNEQFF; DNA: TGTGCCAGCACAGTGGCGGGACACTACAATGAGCAGTTCTTC
size: NA; J: TRBJ2-3; V: TRBV9; D: NA; CDR3: CASSVGLSSEPTDTQYF; DNA: TGTGCCAGCAGCGTAGGGTTATCGAGCGAACCCACAGATACGCAGTATTTT
size: NA; J: TRBJ2-7; V: TRBV9; D: NA; CDR3: CASSYSAATYEQYF; DNA: TGTGCCAGCAGCTATTCTGCAGCTACCTACGAGCAGTACTTC
size: NA; J: TRBJ2-1; V: TRBV29-1; D: NA; CDR3: CSAGRSGNEQFF; DNA: TGCAGCGCGGGTCGATCGGGGAATGAGCAGTTCTTC
size: once; J: TRBJ1-1; V: TRBV20-1; D: NA; CDR3: CSARGALGAFF; DNA: TGCAGTGCTAGAGGTGCCCTTGGAGCTTTCTTT
size: NA; J: TRBJ2-1; V: TRBV5-1; D: NA; CDR3: CASSFNNEQFF; DNA: TGCGCCAGCAGCTTTAACAATGAGCAGTTCTTC
size: NA; J: TRBJ1-1; V: TRBV18; D: NA; CDR3: CASSPDRGVTEAFF; DNA: TGTGCCAGCTCCCCCGATAGGGGGGTCACTGAAGCTTTCTTT
size: NA; J: TRBJ2-7; V: TRBV5-1; D: NA; CDR3: CASSAGGGAYEQYF; DNA: TGCGCCAGCAGCGCCGGAGGGGGGGCCTACGAGCAGTACTTC
size: NA; J: TRBJ2-7; V: TRBV11-2; D: NA; CDR3: CASSSQTILTAYEQYF; DNA: TGTGCCAGCAGCTCCCAAACGATACTGACAGCCTACGAGCAGTACTTC
size: NA; J: TRBJ2-3; V: TRBV29-1; D: TRBD2; CDR3: CSVLGLAGGTTDTQYF; DNA: TGCAGCGTTTTAGGACTAGCGGGAGGAACCACAGATACGCAGTATTTT
size: NA; J: TRBJ2-3; V: TRBV2; D: TRBD2; CDR3: CAIKAGGTDTQYF; DNA: TGTGCCATCAAAGCGGGAGGCACAGATACGCAGTATTTT